This T cell receptor beta chain was sequenced during a study of blood T cell repertoires in COVID-19. Whole-study context: Collection of acute and convalescent COVID-19 samples took place in the United States, Italy and Spain. From T cells, B-cell-depleted T cells, or PBMCs came the material, which was cDNA or gDNA.

Method: immunoSEQ multiplex PCR; TCRdb's copy keeps in-frame clones and lacks some. The table records about 150,000 clones, more than 75% of them present only once. Sequencing was performed on peripheral blood. This receptor was taken from a woman aged 45-59 years with acute or convalescent COVID-19.

CDR3 nucleotide sequence: TGTGCCAGCAGCTTAGGAGTTTGGACTAGCGGGGGGAATGATCGAGATACGCAGTATTTT. Translated, it gives CASSLGVWTSGGNDRDTQYF. The chain links TRBV11-3 to TRBJ2-3, with TRBD2 identical over 14 bases. The CDR3 has 20 amino acids. V lost 1 base to trimming and J lost 5 bases; unmatched junction nucleotides: 14. The germline CDR1 and CDR2 sequences are SGHNT and YENEEA.